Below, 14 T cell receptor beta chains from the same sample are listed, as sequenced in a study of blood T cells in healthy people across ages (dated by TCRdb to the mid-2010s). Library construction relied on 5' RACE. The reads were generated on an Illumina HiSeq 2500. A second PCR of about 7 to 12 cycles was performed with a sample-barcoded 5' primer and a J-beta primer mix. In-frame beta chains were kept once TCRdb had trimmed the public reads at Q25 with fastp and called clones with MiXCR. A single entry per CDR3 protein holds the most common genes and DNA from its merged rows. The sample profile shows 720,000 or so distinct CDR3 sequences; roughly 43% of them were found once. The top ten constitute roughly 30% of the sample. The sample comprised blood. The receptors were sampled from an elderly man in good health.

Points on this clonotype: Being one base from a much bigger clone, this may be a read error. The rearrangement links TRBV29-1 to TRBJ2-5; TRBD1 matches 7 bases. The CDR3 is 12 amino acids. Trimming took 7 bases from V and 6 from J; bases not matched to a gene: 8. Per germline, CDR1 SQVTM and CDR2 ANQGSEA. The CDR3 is CSAKRQGKTQYF. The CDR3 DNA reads TGCAGCGCTAAGCGACAGGGAAAGACCCAGTACTTC.

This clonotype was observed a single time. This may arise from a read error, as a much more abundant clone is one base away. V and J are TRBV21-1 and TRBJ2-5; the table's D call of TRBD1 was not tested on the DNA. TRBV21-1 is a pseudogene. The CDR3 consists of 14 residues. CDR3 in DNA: TGTGCCAGCAGACCGGGACAGGGGAATGGACATAGGTACTTC. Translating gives CASRPGQGNGHRYF.

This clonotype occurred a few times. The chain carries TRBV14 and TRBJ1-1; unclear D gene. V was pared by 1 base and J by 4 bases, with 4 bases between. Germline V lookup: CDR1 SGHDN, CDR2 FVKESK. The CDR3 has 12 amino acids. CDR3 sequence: CASSQVPTEAFF. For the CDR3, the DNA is TGTGCCAGCAGCCAAGTACCCACTGAAGCTTTCTTT.

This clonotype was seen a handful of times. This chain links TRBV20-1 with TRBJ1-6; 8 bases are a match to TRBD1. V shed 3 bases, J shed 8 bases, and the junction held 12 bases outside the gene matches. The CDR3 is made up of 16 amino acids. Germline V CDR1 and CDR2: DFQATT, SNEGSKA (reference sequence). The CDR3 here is CSASDAGGNRDSPLHF. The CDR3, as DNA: TGCAGTGCTAGTGACGCAGGGGGCAACCGGGATTCACCCCTCCACTTT.

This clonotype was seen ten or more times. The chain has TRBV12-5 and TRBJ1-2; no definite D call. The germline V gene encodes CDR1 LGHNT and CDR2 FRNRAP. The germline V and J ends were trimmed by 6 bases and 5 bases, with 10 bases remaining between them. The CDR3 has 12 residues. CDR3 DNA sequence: TGTGCTAGTGGGTCGGACTTTTATGGCTACACCTTC. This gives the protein CASGSDFYGYTF. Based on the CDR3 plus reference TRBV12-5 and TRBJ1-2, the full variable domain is DARVTQTPRHKVTEMGQEVTMRCQPILGHNTVFWYRQTMMQGLELLAYFRNRAPLDDSGMPKDRFSAEMPDATLATLKIQPSEPRDSAVYFCASGSDFYGYTFGSGTRLTVV.

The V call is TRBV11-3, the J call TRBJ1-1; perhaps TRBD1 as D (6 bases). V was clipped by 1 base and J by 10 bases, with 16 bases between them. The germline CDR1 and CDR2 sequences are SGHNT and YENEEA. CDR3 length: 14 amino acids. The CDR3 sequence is CASSLVSGTKTAFF. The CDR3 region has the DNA TGTGCCAGCAGCTTAGTTAGCGGGACAAAAACAGCTTTCTTT. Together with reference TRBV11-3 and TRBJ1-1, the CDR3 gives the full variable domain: EAGVVQSPRYKIIEKKQPVAFWCNPISGHNTLYWYLQNLGQGPELLIRYENEEAVDDSQLPKDRFSAERLKGVDSTLKIQPAELGDSAVYLCASSLVSGTKTAFFGQGTRLTVV.

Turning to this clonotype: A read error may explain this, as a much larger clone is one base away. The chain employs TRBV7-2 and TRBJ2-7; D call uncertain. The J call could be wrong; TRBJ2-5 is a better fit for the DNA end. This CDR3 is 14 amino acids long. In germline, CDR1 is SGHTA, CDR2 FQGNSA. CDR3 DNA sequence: TGTGCCAGCAGCGTAGATCGAGCAGTGGAGACCCAGTACTTC. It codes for CASSVDRAVETQYF.

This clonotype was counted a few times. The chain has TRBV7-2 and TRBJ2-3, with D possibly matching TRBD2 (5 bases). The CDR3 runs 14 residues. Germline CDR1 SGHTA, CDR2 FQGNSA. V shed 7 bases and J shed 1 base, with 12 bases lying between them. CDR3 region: CASKLDGGTDTQYF. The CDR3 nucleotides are TGTGCCAGCAAACTAGATGGGGGCACAGATACGCAGTATTTT.

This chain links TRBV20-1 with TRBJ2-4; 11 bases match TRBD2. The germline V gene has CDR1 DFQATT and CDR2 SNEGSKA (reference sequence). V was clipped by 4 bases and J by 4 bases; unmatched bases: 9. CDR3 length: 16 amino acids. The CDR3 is CSAIVLAGGMKNIQYF. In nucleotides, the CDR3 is TGCAGTGCTATAGTATTAGCGGGAGGGATGAAAAACATTCAGTACTTC.

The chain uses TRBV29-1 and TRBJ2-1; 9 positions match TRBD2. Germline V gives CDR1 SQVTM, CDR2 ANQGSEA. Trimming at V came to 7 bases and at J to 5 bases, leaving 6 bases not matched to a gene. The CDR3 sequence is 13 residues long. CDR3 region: CSAASGMNNEQFF. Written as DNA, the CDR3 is TGCAGCGCGGCTAGCGGGATGAACAATGAGCAGTTCTTC.

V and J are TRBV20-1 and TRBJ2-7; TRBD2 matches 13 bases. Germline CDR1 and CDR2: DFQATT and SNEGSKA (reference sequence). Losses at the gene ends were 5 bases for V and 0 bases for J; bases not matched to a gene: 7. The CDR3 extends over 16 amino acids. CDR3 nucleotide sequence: TGCAGTGCTGCCAGGGGACTAGCGGGGAGCTCCTACGAGCAGTACTTC. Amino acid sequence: CSAARGLAGSSYEQYF.

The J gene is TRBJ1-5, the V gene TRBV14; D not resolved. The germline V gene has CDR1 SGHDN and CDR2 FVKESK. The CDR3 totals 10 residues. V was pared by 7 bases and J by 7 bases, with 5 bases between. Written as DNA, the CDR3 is TGTGCCAGCATAGGCCAGCCCCAGCATTTT. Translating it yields CASIGQPQHF.

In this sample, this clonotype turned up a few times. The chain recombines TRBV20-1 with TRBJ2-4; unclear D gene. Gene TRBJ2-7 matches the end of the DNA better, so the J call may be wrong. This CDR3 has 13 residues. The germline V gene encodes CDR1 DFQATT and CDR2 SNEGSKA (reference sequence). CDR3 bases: TGCAGTGCTAGAGGGAGCGCCGACTACGAGCAGTACTTC. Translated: CSARGSADYEQYF.

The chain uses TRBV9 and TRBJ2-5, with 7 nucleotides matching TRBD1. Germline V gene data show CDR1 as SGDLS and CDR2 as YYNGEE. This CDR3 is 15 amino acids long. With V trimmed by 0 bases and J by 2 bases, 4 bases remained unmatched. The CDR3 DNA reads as TGTGCCAGCAGCGTAGCTTCGGGACAGCAAGAGACCCAGTACTTC. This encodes CASSVASGQQETQYF.